The 30 T cell receptor beta chains given below trace back to one sample, sequenced in a study of identical twins. TCRdb passed the 5' RACE reads through MiXCR, listing each CDR3 protein once. The sample gives about 1.7 million distinct CDR3 sequences, less than 40% of which show up once; about 0.3% is in the top ten. The sequencing sample was made of cord blood. The receptors stem from a newborn girl in good health.

This clonotype occurred a few times. The J gene is TRBJ1-1, the V gene TRBV7-9, with D maybe TRBD1 (5 bases). The germline V gene encodes CDR1 SEHNR and CDR2 FQNEAQ (reference sequence). Trimming shortened V by 5 bases and J by 3 bases, and 13 bases separated the two germline ends. CDR3 size: 14 residues. The CDR3 coding sequence is TGTGCCAGCAGCCCCAAAGGGGAGGACACTGAAGCTTTCTTT. Its protein product is CASSPKGEDTEAFF.

V gene TRBV19 combines with J gene TRBJ2-5; tentative D call: TRBD2 (5 bases). The CDR3 is 15 residues long. V gave up 6 bases and J gave up 4 bases, with 18 bases separating them. The germline V gene has CDR1 LNHDA and CDR2 SQIVND (reference sequence). As DNA, the CDR3 is TGTGCCAGTAGGAGAAGCGGCGGTGGTAGAGAGACCCAGTACTTC. Translating gives CASRRSGGGRETQYF.

This clonotype was counted between two and nine times. V gene TRBV5-1 combines with J gene TRBJ2-7, with D unresolved. The germline gives CDR1 SGHRS, CDR2 YFSETQ. The CDR3 runs to 16 residues. Trimming removed 6 bases from V and 2 bases from J, with 21 bases in between. The CDR3 spells CASTSFKTASPYEQYF. CDR3 sequence (DNA): TGCGCCAGCACCAGCTTTAAGACCGCCTCCCCCTACGAGCAGTACTTC.

The chain couples TRBV9 to TRBJ2-7; no firm D call. The CDR3 loop spans 13 amino acids. CDR1 SGDLS and CDR2 YYNGEE come from the germline V gene. The ends were cut back, 3 bases at V and 1 base at J, with 8 bases in the middle. The DNA of the CDR3 is TGTGCCAGCAGCGCCGGACGGTCCTACGAGCAGTACTTC. Translation: CASSAGRSYEQYF.

This clonotype appeared many times. The chain employs TRBV10-3 and TRBJ1-2; TRBD1 matches 7 bases. Trimming took 6 bases from V and 6 from J; bases not matched to a gene: 16. CDR1 is ENHRY, CDR2 SYGVKD, per germline. The CDR3 is 16 amino acids. CDR3: CAISAIVRDRGHGYTF. In nucleotides, the CDR3 is TGTGCCATCAGCGCCATAGTCCGGGACAGAGGACATGGCTACACCTTC.

The chain recombines TRBV7-9 with TRBJ2-3, with 9 bases identical to TRBD2. V shed 0 bases, J shed 6 bases, and the junction held 10 bases outside the gene matches. Looked up from germline, CDR1 is SEHNR and CDR2 is FQNEAQ (reference sequence). The CDR3 totals 17 residues. The DNA for the CDR3 is TGTGCCAGCAGCTTAGCCCTTGAAGCGGGAGGTAGCGATACGCAGTATTTT. Protein: CASSLALEAGGSDTQYF.

There are a few counts of this clonotype. This chain connects TRBV25-1 to TRBJ1-1, with D possibly matching TRBD1 (6 bases). Germline CDR1 reads MGHDK; CDR2 reads SYGVNS. The CDR3 loop spans 13 amino acids. With 7 bases removed from V and 3 bases from J, the gap between germline ends came to 12 bases. The CDR3: CASTPGQDTEAFF. DNA for the CDR3: TGTGCCAGCACCCCGGGACAAGACACTGAAGCTTTCTTT.

This clonotype was counted only a few times. The chain has TRBV14 and TRBJ2-7; the D gene is possibly TRBD2 (6 bases). With 5 bases removed from V and 2 bases from J, the gap between germline ends came to 16 bases. The CDR3 is 15 residues long. Germline V gives CDR1 SGHDN, CDR2 FVKESK. CDR3 residues: CASSARLVRAYEQYF. The CDR3 region has the DNA TGTGCCAGCAGCGCCCGACTAGTAAGAGCCTACGAGCAGTACTTC. The full variable domain, rest sourced from reference TRBV14 and TRBJ2-7, is EAGVTQFPSHSVIEKGQTVTLRCDPISGHDNLYWYRRVMGKEIKFLLHFVKESKQDESGMPNNRFLAERTGGTYSTLKVQPAELEDSGVYFCASSARLVRAYEQYFGPGTRLTVT.

Worth noting for this clonotype: Being one base from a much bigger clone, this may be a read error. The J gene is TRBJ2-6, the V gene TRBV29-1; D perhaps matches TRBD1 (5 bases). The V gene's germline CDR1 is SQVTM and CDR2 ANQGSEA. There are 12 residues in the CDR3. CDR3 region: CSVDSGASVLTF. The CDR3 coding sequence is TGCAGCGTTGATTCTGGGGCCAGCGTCCTGACTTTC.

This clonotype appeared a few times. This rearrangement joins TRBV3-1 to TRBJ2-1; D could derive from TRBD1 or TRBD2 (6 bases each). Looked up from germline, CDR1 is LGHDT and CDR2 is YNNKEL (reference sequence). Trimming removed 8 bases at V and 8 bases at J, with 10 bases between. This CDR3 is built from 11 residues. The CDR3 DNA is TGTGCCAGCGGGAGGACAGATGAGCAGTTCTTC. It encodes CASGRTDEQFF.

V usage is TRBV28 and J usage is TRBJ2-1, with D tentatively TRBD1 or TRBD2 (5 bases each). The CDR3 consists of 16 residues. CDR1 and CDR2 (germline): MDHEN, SYDVKM. V was shortened by 3 bases and J by 0 bases, with 12 bases between the two germline ends. CDR3 in DNA: TGTGCCAGCAGTTTCCCCGGGGCCAGCTCCTACAATGAGCAGTTCTTC. It translates to CASSFPGASSYNEQFF.

The chain links TRBV2 to TRBJ1-2, with TRBD1 as a possible D gene (5 bases). V was shortened by 5 bases and J by 3 bases, with 10 bases between the two germline ends. This CDR3 region has 13 residues. Germline CDR1 SNHLY, CDR2 FYNNEI. The chain's CDR3 is CASSPGKYYGYTF. CDR3 in DNA: TGTGCCAGCAGTCCAGGGAAATACTATGGCTACACCTTC.

The CDR3 coding sequence is TGTGCCAGCAGTTTATACGGGGGCAATCAGCCCCAGCATTTT. Protein sequence: CASSLYGGNQPQHF. V gene TRBV28 combines with J gene TRBJ1-5; D is ambiguous. This CDR3 contains 14 residues. V lost 1 base, J lost 2 bases, and 6 bases lay in between. CDR1 and CDR2 from the germline V gene are MDHEN and SYDVKM.

V usage is TRBV5-1 and J usage is TRBJ2-1, with 7 bases identical to TRBD2. CDR1 is SGHRS and CDR2 is YFSETQ in the germline V gene. The CDR3 loop spans 16 amino acids. The V segment lost 3 bases and the J segment 0 bases; nucleotides outside the gene matches: 6. CDR3 sequence reads: CASSSSGGSSYNEQFF. CDR3 nucleotides: TGCGCCAGCAGCTCCTCGGGGGGAAGCTCCTACAATGAGCAGTTCTTC.

The rearrangement joins TRBV20-1 to TRBJ1-5; possible D gene TRBD1, 5 bases. The CDR3 has 18 residues. V was clipped by 6 bases and J by 0 bases, with 24 bases between them. Germline lookup yields CDR1 DFQATT and CDR2 SNEGSKA (reference sequence). The CDR3 nucleotides read TGCAGTGCCCTGTCCCGGGACGCAAGCGGGGTTAGCAATCAGCCCCAGCATTTT. Amino acid sequence: CSALSRDASGVSNQPQHF.

The CDR3 nucleotides are TGTGCCACCAGTGAATCCGGCAGCCGATATAACTATGGCTACACCTTC. This codes for CATSESGSRYNYGYTF. The rearrangement links TRBV24-1 to TRBJ1-2; D gene uncertain. Germline V CDR1 and CDR2: KGHDR, SFDVKD. V was trimmed by 4 bases and J by 1 base, leaving 15 bases between them. The CDR3 sequence is 16 residues long.

This clonotype was seen a handful of times. The rearrangement joins TRBV5-1 to TRBJ2-4, with D possibly TRBD2 on 5 matching bases. The CDR3 sequence is 13 residues long. The V end lost 5 bases, the J end lost 6 bases, and 12 bases lay between the germline ends. Germline-derived CDR1 and CDR2 are SGHRS and YFSETQ. The CDR3 loop is CASSQGGGNIQYF. DNA for the CDR3: TGCGCCAGCAGTCAAGGCGGAGGAAACATTCAGTACTTC.

The rearrangement links TRBV2 to TRBJ1-2; no reliable D call. The CDR3 is 12 residues long. Germline CDR1 and CDR2: SNHLY and FYNNEI. V lost 8 bases and J 4 bases, leaving 11 bases between the germline ends. The CDR3 nucleotides are TGTGCCAGCGTGGACGGGTTCTATGGCTACACCTTC. Encoded protein: CASVDGFYGYTF.

The genes are TRBV20-1 and TRBJ2-2, with TRBD2 identical over 12 bases. The junction had 11 bases not matched to a gene; V was cut back by 6 bases and J by 6 bases. The CDR3 contains 16 residues. CDR1 is DFQATT and CDR2 is SNEGSKA in the germline V gene (reference sequence). The chain's CDR3 is CSAPSPSGRASGELFF. In DNA form, the CDR3 reads TGCAGTGCCCCATCCCCTAGCGGGAGGGCGTCCGGGGAGCTGTTTTTT.

This sequence joins TRBV5-1 and TRBJ2-2, with a possible D match to TRBD1 (5 bases). V was pared by 5 bases and J by 5 bases, with 13 bases between. Looked up from germline, CDR1 is SGHRS and CDR2 is YFSETQ. CDR3 size: 14 residues. The CDR3 DNA reads TGCGCCAGCAGTAGGGCCGCAGGGACCGGGGAGCTGTTTTTT. Its protein is CASSRAAGTGELFF.

In this sample, this clonotype turned up a few times. The chain is built from TRBV20-1 and TRBJ2-3; TRBD2 is a possible D gene (6 bases). V was cut by 3 bases and J by 2 bases, with 12 bases left in between. Germline CDR1 is DFQATT and CDR2 is SNEGSKA (reference sequence). The CDR3 covers 14 residues. The CDR3 region has the DNA TGCAGTGCTAGGCGGGAACCCTTCACAGATACGCAGTATTTT. As protein: CSARREPFTDTQYF.

V usage is TRBV18 and J usage is TRBJ2-6; unclear D gene. In germline, CDR1 is KGHSH, CDR2 LQKENI. This CDR3 is built from 14 residues. V shed 3 bases and J shed 3 bases, with 6 bases lying between them. CDR3 protein: CASSPVHGANVLTF. CDR3 nucleotide sequence: TGTGCCAGCTCACCGGTACATGGGGCCAACGTCCTGACTTTC.

This clonotype was detected only a few times. The V gene is TRBV12-3 or TRBV12-4, the J gene TRBJ2-1, with TRBD2 matching 13 bases. V lost 9 bases, J lost 2 bases, and 13 bases stayed unmatched. The CDR3 totals 18 residues. The chain's CDR3 is CASCPGLAGIGAYNEQFF. CDR3 in DNA: TGTGCCAGTTGCCCGGGACTAGCGGGAATAGGGGCCTACAATGAGCAGTTCTTC.

This clonotype turned up a few times. The chain uses TRBV29-1 and TRBJ2-1; D gene ambiguous. The ends were cut back, 4 bases at V and 0 bases at J, with 16 bases in the middle. In germline, CDR1 is SQVTM, CDR2 ANQGSEA. This CDR3 has 16 amino acids. CDR3 DNA: TGCAGCGTTGTCTTCGAGGCCCCAAGCTCCTACAATGAGCAGTTCTTC. This encodes CSVVFEAPSSYNEQFF.

The chain couples TRBV21-1 to TRBJ2-7; the D segment call TRBD2 is taken from the table without a DNA check. TRBV21-1 counts as a pseudogene. CDR3 length: 16 amino acids. CDR3 loop: CASSKAEKGPVYEQYF. The CDR3 bases are TGTGCCAGCAGCAAAGCGGAAAAGGGGCCCGTATACGAGCAGTACTTC.

The chain is built from TRBV5-1 and TRBJ2-2, with 9 positions matching TRBD1. Trimming took 4 bases from V and 4 from J; bases not matched to a gene: 5. The CDR3 totals 15 residues. Germline values: CDR1 SGHRS, CDR2 YFSETQ. CDR3 sequence: CASSIGTGTTGELFF. The CDR3 coding sequence is TGCGCCAGCAGCATCGGGACAGGGACCACCGGGGAGCTGTTTTTT.

This clonotype was seen repeatedly, ten times or more. V is TRBV29-1 and J is TRBJ2-7; D not resolved. CDR3 length: 11 amino acids. V was shortened by 5 bases and J by 0 bases, with 5 bases between the two germline ends. The V gene's germline CDR1 is SQVTM and CDR2 ANQGSEA. CDR3 protein: CSVIYSYEQYF. The CDR3 DNA sequence: TGCAGCGTTATATACTCCTACGAGCAGTACTTC.

In this sample, this clonotype turned up once. This chain links TRBV25-1 with TRBJ2-2; 10 bases align to TRBD2. The CDR3 totals 16 residues. V shed 1 base, J shed 4 bases, and the junction held 3 bases outside the gene matches. Germline CDR1 is MGHDK and CDR2 is SYGVNS. The CDR3 region is CASSESPSGSTGELFF. CDR3 nucleotide sequence: TGTGCCAGCAGTGAATCCCCTAGCGGGAGCACCGGGGAGCTGTTTTTT.

V gene TRBV7-2 combines with J gene TRBJ1-1, with D perhaps TRBD1 (6 bases). There are 16 residues in the CDR3. Between the trimmed V and J ends, which lost 3 bases and 0 bases, there was a span of 14 bases. The germline V gene encodes CDR1 SGHTA and CDR2 FQGNSA. Here the CDR3 reads CASSFFLWTVNTEAFF. The DNA of the CDR3 is TGTGCCAGCAGCTTTTTCCTATGGACAGTGAACACTGAAGCTTTCTTT.

V gene TRBV28 combines with J gene TRBJ1-2; the match to TRBD1 covers 7 bases. After removal of 3 bases from V and 4 bases from J, the junction contained 8 bases not matched to a gene. This CDR3 has 15 residues. Germline CDR1 is MDHEN and CDR2 is SYDVKM. The CDR3 loop is CASSFPDRVFYGYTF. The CDR3 DNA is TGTGCCAGCAGTTTTCCCGACAGGGTATTCTATGGCTACACCTTC.